The clone carrying this T cell receptor beta chain showed up just once. The antigen remains undetermined. The same CDR3 arises from other DNA sequences in this sample as well. It was into CD45RA+ naive and CD45RA-negative memory subsets that the CD4+ cells were split. This sample stems from a study of shared clonotypes between healthy human individuals. Study-wide results and limits: An effect of sequencing depth on clonotype sharing among donors was expected. Relative to their counterparts shared across all four donors, non-shared clonotypes exhibited diminished generation probabilities.

With V trimmed by 5 bases and J by 4 bases, 6 bases remained unmatched. The V gene's germline CDR1 is SGHTA and CDR2 FQGNSA. The CDR3 sequence is 14 residues long. Every subset's genomic DNA went evenly onto several immunoSEQ plates. The repertoire was sequenced with immunoSEQ multiplex PCR; TCRdb's copy has only in-frame clones and lacks some. The repertoire holds approximately 2.4 million clones, with nearly 97% as singletons. This rearrangement joins TRBV7-2 to TRBJ2-5; the match to TRBD2 covers 8 bases. The sequence was obtained from a man aged 18-30 years in good health. Material: naive CD4+ T cells sorted from blood. Subset indicated: CD45RA+ positively selected. CDR3 region: CASSLPGGGETQYF. The CDR3 region has the DNA TGTGCCAGCAGCCTACCCGGGGGGGGAGAGACCCAGTACTTC.